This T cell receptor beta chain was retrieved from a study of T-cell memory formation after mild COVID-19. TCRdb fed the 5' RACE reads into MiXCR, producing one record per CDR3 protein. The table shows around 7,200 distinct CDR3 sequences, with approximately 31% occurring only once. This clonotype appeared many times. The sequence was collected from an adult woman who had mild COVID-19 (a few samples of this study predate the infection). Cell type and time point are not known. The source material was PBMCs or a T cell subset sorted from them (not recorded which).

CDR3 nucleotides: TGCAGTGCTAGAGGGACGGTCAACTATGGCTACACCTTC. Protein: CSARGTVNYGYTF. The rearrangement links TRBV20-1 to TRBJ1-2, with no clear D. CDR3 length equals 13 residues. Germline V CDR1 and CDR2: DFQATT, SNEGSKA (reference sequence). V was shortened by 1 base and J by 2 bases, with 8 bases between the two germline ends.